This T cell receptor beta chain was recovered during a study of shared clonotypes between healthy human individuals. Study-wide findings and caveats: Tissues were not sampled, only blood, and their repertoires likely differ.

Worth noting for this clone: Its antigen is unknown.

Researchers ran the assay at a deep level. Genomic DNA belonging to each subset was distributed in equal measure over several immunoSEQ plates. Unsorted PBMC DNA sequencing spanned ten immunoSEQ deep assay plates. Some clones are missing from TCRdb's copy, which holds only in-frame ones; the method was immunoSEQ multiplex PCR. The sample contains about 520,000 clones, approximately 80% of which appear only once. Per germline, CDR1 MDHEN and CDR2 SYDVKM. The CDR3 is 15 residues long. The V end was cut by 1 base, the J end by 4 bases, with 13 bases between. This TCR derives from a woman in her 40s in good health. Some clones in this sample may be carry-over from other donors' samples. The chain carries TRBV28 and TRBJ1-1; weak D call: TRBD1 (5 bases). Sequenced sample: PBMCs. The CDR3 loop reads CASSLSQRGVTEAFF. The CDR3 region has the DNA TGTGCCAGCAGTTTATCCCAGAGGGGCGTCACTGAAGCTTTCTTT.